This T cell receptor beta chain was captured in a study of identical twins. MiXCR, applied by TCRdb to the 5' RACE reads, yields one record per CDR3 protein. The sample contains a few hundred thousand distinct CDR3 sequences, 6.5% of which appear only once. V gave up 3 bases and J gave up 0 bases, with 20 bases separating them. The CDR3 totals 18 residues. The data were also submitted as part of a second study, on T cells expressing NK-cell markers.

This TCR was recovered from a woman aged 18-30 years in good health. The sample consisted of CD8+ T cells sorted from blood. The V and J genes are TRBV12-3 or TRBV12-4 and TRBJ1-2, with unresolved D. The DNA of the CDR3 is TGTGCCAGCAGTTTGCACTCCTTGAAGCCGTTAGCTAACTATGGCTACACCTTC. Amino acids: CASSLHSLKPLANYGYTF.